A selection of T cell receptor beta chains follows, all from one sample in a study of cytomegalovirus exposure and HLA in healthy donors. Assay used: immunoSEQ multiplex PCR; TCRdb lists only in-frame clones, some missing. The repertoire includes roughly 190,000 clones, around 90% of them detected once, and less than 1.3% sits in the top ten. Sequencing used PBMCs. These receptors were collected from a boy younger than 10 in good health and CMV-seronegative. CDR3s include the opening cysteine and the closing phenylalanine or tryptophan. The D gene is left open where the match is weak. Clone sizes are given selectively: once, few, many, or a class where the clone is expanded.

DNA: TGTGCCATAGGACTAGCGGGATCCACAGATACGCAGTATTTT; CDR3: CAIGLAGSTDTQYF; D: TRBD2; J: TRBJ2-3; V: TRBV28; size: NA
DNA: TGTGCCACCAGCAGAGACGGGAACGTGAGGTATGAGCAGTTCTTC; CDR3: CATSRDGNVRYEQFF; D: NA; J: TRBJ2-1; V: TRBV15; size: NA
DNA: TGCGCCAGCAGCCTCGGGACAGGGGTGTCAGATACGCAGTATTTT; CDR3: CASSLGTGVSDTQYF; D: TRBD1; J: TRBJ2-3; V: TRBV5-1; size: NA
DNA: TGTGCCAGCAGTGCTAGCGCCTACGAGCAGTACTTC; CDR3: CASSASAYEQYF; D: NA; J: TRBJ2-7; V: TRBV2; size: NA
DNA: TGTGCCTGGAGTGTATCGGGAGACACTGAAGCTTTCTTT; CDR3: CAWSVSGDTEAFF; D: NA; J: TRBJ1-1; V: TRBV30; size: once
DNA: TGTGCCAGCAGAACCCAGGGGTACGCAGATACGCAGTATTTT; CDR3: CASRTQGYADTQYF; D: NA; J: TRBJ2-3; V: TRBV6-1; size: NA
DNA: TGTGCCAGCAGCTTCGCCCTGTCGCCGGGGGAGACCCAGTACTTC; CDR3: CASSFALSPGETQYF; D: NA; J: TRBJ2-5; V: TRBV13; size: NA
DNA: TGTGCCAGCAGTTTCGAGCGCTCCTATAATTCACCCCTCCACTTT; CDR3: CASSFERSYNSPLHF; D: NA; J: TRBJ1-6; V: TRBV27; size: NA
DNA: TGTGCCAGTAGTATAAACAGGGTACACACAGATACGCAGTATTTT; CDR3: CASSINRVHTDTQYF; D: NA; J: TRBJ2-3; V: TRBV19; size: NA
DNA: TGTGCCAGTAGTATACAGAGCGTCAACTATGGCTACACCTTC; CDR3: CASSIQSVNYGYTF; D: NA; J: TRBJ1-2; V: TRBV19; size: NA
DNA: TGTGCCAGCAGCGTAGGGAGTACGAGTAATGAAAAACTGTTTTTT; CDR3: CASSVGSTSNEKLFF; D: NA; J: TRBJ1-4; V: TRBV9; size: NA
DNA: TGTGCCAGCTCAGTAGCGGGAGGGCTTGTCACCGGGGAGCTGTTTTTT; CDR3: CASSVAGGLVTGELFF; D: TRBD2; J: TRBJ2-2; V: TRBV27; size: NA
DNA: TGTGCCAGCAGCGCAAAAGGACTAGACCTCGGTTACGAGCAGTACTTC; CDR3: CASSAKGLDLGYEQYF; D: TRBD2; J: TRBJ2-7; V: TRBV13; size: NA
DNA: TGTGCCAGCAGCGAGACGGGACTAAAACAAGAGACCCAGTACTTC; CDR3: CASSETGLKQETQYF; D: TRBD2; J: TRBJ2-5; V: TRBV5-6; size: NA
DNA: TGTGCCAGCAGCGACGGAAAGCACGGAGTTTACAATGAGCAGTTCTTC; CDR3: CASSDGKHGVYNEQFF; D: NA; J: TRBJ2-1; V: TRBV7-9; size: NA
DNA: TGTGCCAGCAGCCTCAGGGTGGACGAGCAGTACTTC; CDR3: CASSLRVDEQYF; D: NA; J: TRBJ2-7; V: TRBV7-2; size: NA
DNA: TGCAGCGTGGCGTTTGTGGGGGCTAATGAGCAGTTCTTC; CDR3: CSVAFVGANEQFF; D: NA; J: TRBJ2-1; V: TRBV29-1; size: NA
DNA: TGCGCCAGCACTATTAACGAGGCCTCCTACGAGCAGTACTTC; CDR3: CASTINEASYEQYF; D: NA; J: TRBJ2-7; V: TRBV10-2; size: NA
DNA: TGTGCCAGCAGCGCCCGACTAGCGGGGACGGAAACAGATACGCAGTATTTT; CDR3: CASSARLAGTETDTQYF; D: TRBD2; J: TRBJ2-3; V: TRBV7-3; size: NA
DNA: TGTGCCAGCAGTCCAACAGGCTCTGGGGCCAACGTCCTGACTTTC; CDR3: CASSPTGSGANVLTF; D: NA; J: TRBJ2-6; V: TRBV28; size: NA
DNA: TGTGCCAGCGAGGGACTAGCGGGTCGGACCCAGTACTTC; CDR3: CASEGLAGRTQYF; D: TRBD2; J: TRBJ2-5; V: TRBV2; size: NA
DNA: TGTGCCACCAGCAGAGGGACAGGGGTCTATGGCTACACCTTC; CDR3: CATSRGTGVYGYTF; D: TRBD1; J: TRBJ1-2; V: TRBV15; size: NA
DNA: TGTGCCAGCAGCCCGGCCGGACAGGATTCCTATGGCTACACCTTC; CDR3: CASSPAGQDSYGYTF; D: TRBD1; J: TRBJ1-2; V: TRBV7-8; size: NA
DNA: TGTGCCTCAAGGGGGACGAACACCGGGGAGCTGTTTTTT; CDR3: CASRGTNTGELFF; D: NA; J: TRBJ2-2; V: TRBV6-1; size: few
DNA: TGTGCCAGCAGTTCCCTAGCGGGAGTAATCGGGGAGCTGTTTTTT; CDR3: CASSSLAGVIGELFF; D: TRBD2; J: TRBJ2-2; V: TRBV27; size: NA
DNA: TGTGCCAGCAGGCCACAGGGTTACCACGAGCAGTACTTC; CDR3: CASRPQGYHEQYF; D: NA; J: TRBJ2-7; V: TRBV28; size: NA
DNA: TGCGCCAGCAGCTTGGAACTAGCGGGAGCCGAAGATACGCAGTATTTT; CDR3: CASSLELAGAEDTQYF; D: TRBD2; J: TRBJ2-3; V: TRBV5-1; size: NA
DNA: TGTGCCAGCAGGCGATCTACAGGGGCCAACTATGGCTACACCTTC; CDR3: CASRRSTGANYGYTF; D: TRBD1; J: TRBJ1-2; V: TRBV6-5; size: NA
DNA: TGTGCCAGCAGTGAAGGGGGTATCGGGAACCAACCTTACGAGCAGTACTTC; CDR3: CASSEGGIGNQPYEQYF; D: NA; J: TRBJ2-7; V: TRBV6-1; size: NA
DNA: TGTGCCAGCAAAGGGAGGGTTTACGAGCAGTACTTC; CDR3: CASKGRVYEQYF; D: TRBD2; J: TRBJ2-7; V: TRBV2; size: NA
DNA: TGTGCCAGCAGCCCCCGGGGGGGCCGGACCAGCTCTGGGGCCAACGTCCTGACTTTC; CDR3: CASSPRGGRTSSGANVLTF; D: TRBD2; J: TRBJ2-6; V: TRBV7-6; size: NA
DNA: TGTTCCAGCAGTCTTCTAACAGGGAACTACGAGCAGTACTTC; CDR3: CSSSLLTGNYEQYF; D: NA; J: TRBJ2-7; V: TRBV7-9; size: NA
DNA: TGTGCCAGCAGTTTATACGGGACAGGGGCGCTTCCTTTAAACACCGGGGAGCTGTTTTTT; CDR3: CASSLYGTGALPLNTGELFF; D: TRBD1; J: TRBJ2-2; V: TRBV27; size: NA
DNA: TGTGCCAGCAGTTTCACCGGGACTGGAAACACCATATATTTT; CDR3: CASSFTGTGNTIYF; D: NA; J: TRBJ1-3; V: TRBV28; size: NA
DNA: TGTGCCTGGGGACAGACGACTGAAGCTTTCTTT; CDR3: CAWGQTTEAFF; D: NA; J: TRBJ1-1; V: TRBV30; size: NA
DNA: TGCGCCAGCAGTGAGTCGAGAAGTGAGACAGGGTCGTCTGGAAACACCATATATTTT; CDR3: CASSESRSETGSSGNTIYF; D: TRBD1; J: TRBJ1-3; V: TRBV10-1; size: NA
DNA: TGTGCCATCAGTGAACAGGGAGCACCACCCGAGCAGTACTTC; CDR3: CAISEQGAPPEQYF; D: NA; J: TRBJ2-7; V: TRBV10-3; size: NA